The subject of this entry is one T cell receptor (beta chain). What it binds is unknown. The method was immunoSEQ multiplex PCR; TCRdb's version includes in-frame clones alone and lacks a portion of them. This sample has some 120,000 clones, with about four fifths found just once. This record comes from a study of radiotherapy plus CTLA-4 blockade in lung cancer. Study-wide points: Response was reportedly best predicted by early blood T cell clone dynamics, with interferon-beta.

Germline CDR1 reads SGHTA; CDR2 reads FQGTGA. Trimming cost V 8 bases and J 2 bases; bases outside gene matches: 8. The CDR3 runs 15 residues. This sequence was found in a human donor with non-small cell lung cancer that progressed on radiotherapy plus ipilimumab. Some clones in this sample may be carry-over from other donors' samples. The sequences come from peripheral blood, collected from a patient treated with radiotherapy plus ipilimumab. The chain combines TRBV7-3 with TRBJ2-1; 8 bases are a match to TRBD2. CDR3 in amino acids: CASSPRGGPYNEQFF. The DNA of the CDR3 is TGTGCCAGCTCCCCGCGCGGGGGGCCCTACAATGAGCAGTTCTTC.